This T cell receptor beta chain was found in a study of PD-L1 blockade in urothelial cancer. Study as a whole: Patients' histories included 0 to 3 prior chemotherapy regimens.

As for time point: peripheral blood 6 weeks after treatment start. Each patient presented with locally advanced or metastatic urothelial carcinoma. CDR1 and CDR2 (germline): KGHSH, LQKENI. The V end was cut by 3 bases, the J end by 7 bases, with 18 bases between. CDR3 size: 15 residues. Profiled with immunoSEQ multiplex PCR; TCRdb holds only in-frame clones, not every one. The repertoire includes about 48,000 clones, 70% to 90% of them detected once, and approximately 10% sits in the top ten. This clonotype originated in a man between 65 and 85 years old with urothelial cancer. This rearrangement joins TRBV18 to TRBJ2-5; D perhaps matches TRBD1 (8 bases). Material: PBMCs, obtained around atezolizumab (anti-PD-L1) treatment. The CDR3 protein is CASSPPTGDYGTQYF. The CDR3 DNA follows: TGTGCCAGCTCACCGCCGACAGGGGACTATGGGACCCAGTACTTC.